This T cell receptor beta chain originates from a study of cytomegalovirus exposure and HLA in healthy donors. In the case of this clone: Its antigen is not identified.

Germline lookup yields CDR1 SGHKS and CDR2 YYEKEE (reference sequence). The CDR3 contains 17 residues. V trimming: 0 bases; J trimming: 2 bases; junction bases outside the gene matches: 6. The primer mix had 60 Vbeta and 13 Jbeta primers. Measured with immunoSEQ multiplex PCR; TCRdb has only the in-frame clones, and not every one. In the table there are some 90,000 clones, roughly three quarters of which are singletons. Donors in the study were healthy people who gave bone marrow. General observations from the study: Usually a TCR sequence was rare, but some public TCRs were found in many donors. Available immune exposure information covered CMV serostatus only.

The specimen was PBMCs. The J gene is TRBJ2-3, the V gene TRBV5-5; 10 positions match TRBD2. This sequence originates from a woman in her 50s in good health and CMV-seropositive. CDR3 amino acids: CASSLGRTSGFTDTQYF. In DNA form, the CDR3 reads TGTGCCAGCAGCTTGGGTCGGACTAGCGGTTTCACAGATACGCAGTATTTT.